The clone carrying this T cell receptor beta chain came up once. This specimen belongs to a study of blood T cell repertoires in COVID-19. Repertoires were generated with immunoSEQ multiplex PCR, while TCRdb's copy carries only in-frame clones and drops some. The table has about 200,000 clones, 88% seen once. CDR3 length: 14 amino acids. V was pared by 5 bases and J by 2 bases, with 12 bases between. Germline V gene lookup returns CDR1 LNHDA and CDR2 SQIVND (reference sequence). The V and J genes are TRBV19 and TRBJ1-2, with no clear D. The sequencing sample was made of peripheral blood. The TCR sequence derives from a man between 40 and 49 years old with active or convalescent COVID-19. CDR3 sequence (DNA): TGTGCCAGTAGTCCCCTGACAAACAACTATGGCTACACCTTC. Protein: CASSPLTNNYGYTF.